Following are 18 T cell receptor beta chains from one sample sequenced in a study of human T cells and chemical hapten exposure. It was unfractionated whole blood from which total RNA was extracted. Individual cDNA molecules in this library carried unique molecular identifiers. TCRdb reprocessed the reads via MiXCR and lists one record per CDR3 protein. Here the sample spans 95,000 to 150,000 distinct CDR3 sequences, less than 10% being singletons. The sequenced material came from whole blood. These receptors came from a human donor in good health. Some clones in this sample may be carry-over from other donors' samples.

This clonotype was recorded a few times. The rearrangement uses TRBV5-1 and TRBJ1-1; 10 bases map to TRBD1. The CDR3 loop spans 16 amino acids. The V gene's germline CDR1 is SGHRS and CDR2 YFSETQ. With 4 bases clipped from V and 0 bases from J, the junction kept 6 bases outside the gene matches. The CDR3 nucleotides are TGCGCCAGCAGCAGAGACAGGGGGCGGATGAACACTGAAGCTTTCTTT. Its protein product is CASSRDRGRMNTEAFF.

This clonotype was seen only a few times. This chain links TRBV12-3 or TRBV12-4 with TRBJ2-1; tentatively, D is TRBD2 (5 bases). Between the trimmed V and J ends, which lost 5 bases and 6 bases, there was a span of 11 bases. The CDR3 spans 13 residues. The DNA for the CDR3 is TGTGCCAGCAGTCCTCATGAGGGCAATGAGCAGTTCTTC. Translating it yields CASSPHEGNEQFF.

The chain has TRBV20-1 and TRBJ2-7, with D perhaps given as TRBD1 or TRBD2 (6 bases each). Germline V gives CDR1 DFQATT, CDR2 SNEGSKA (reference sequence). Trimming took 6 bases from V and 6 from J, leaving 21 bases between them. The CDR3 is 14 amino acids. Written as DNA, the CDR3 is TGCAGTGCGGGGGGCAGTGTCGGCCCCGGCGAGCAGTACTTC. Its translation: CSAGGSVGPGEQYF.

This clonotype was found a few times. The CDR3 sequence is CASSEARNSNQPQHF. The CDR3 DNA reads as TGCGCCAGCAGTGAGGCCCGGAATAGCAATCAGCCCCAGCATTTT. The chain uses TRBV10-2 and TRBJ1-5; D call uncertain. Trimming took 2 bases from V and 0 from J, leaving 8 bases between them. The germline V gene encodes CDR1 WSHSY and CDR2 SAAADI. This CDR3 has 15 amino acids.

The V and J genes are TRBV7-2 and TRBJ2-7; 8 nucleotides agree with TRBD1. CDR1 and CDR2 (germline): SGHTA, FQGNSA. The J segment lost 6 bases and the V segment lost 3 bases, leaving 16 bases of the junction unmatched. The CDR3 has 17 amino acids. CDR3 region: CASSFHRQGASLGEQYF. The CDR3 region has the DNA TGTGCCAGCAGCTTTCATCGCCAGGGGGCATCTTTGGGCGAGCAGTACTTC.

In this sample, this clonotype turned up a few times. The chain uses TRBV5-4 and TRBJ2-1; 11 positions agree with TRBD2. The CDR3 totals 15 residues. The V and J ends lost 1 base and 5 bases, in that order; junction bases with no gene match: 2. Per the germline V gene, CDR1 is SGHNT and CDR2 is YYREEE (reference sequence). In DNA form, the CDR3 reads TGTGCCAGCAGCTTGAGTAGCGGGAGGGACAATGAGCAGTTCTTC. Translated: CASSLSSGRDNEQFF.

As for this clonotype: Given the absence of the conserved phenylalanine or tryptophan at the CDR3 end, a read error is likely. The rearrangement uses TRBV6-6 and TRBJ2-7; D ambiguous. The CDR3 is 14 residues long. Germline values: CDR1 MNHNY, CDR2 SVGAGI (reference sequence). Trimming took 3 bases from V and 2 from J, leaving 11 bases between them. CDR3 loop: CASSYDGSTYEQYL. Written as DNA, the CDR3 is TGTGCCAGCAGTTATGACGGGTCAACCTACGAGCAGTACTTA.

The V gene is TRBV5-8, the J gene TRBJ2-1; TRBD2 matches at 11 bases. The V gene end was trimmed by 2 bases and the J gene end by 7 bases; junction bases not matched to a gene: 2. CDR1 is SGHTS, CDR2 YDEGEE, per germline. The CDR3 runs to 14 residues. The CDR3 reads CASSFRLAGNEQFF. In nucleotides, the CDR3 is TGTGCCAGCAGCTTTCGACTAGCGGGGAATGAGCAGTTCTTC.

This sequence joins TRBV20-1 and TRBJ2-1; TRBD2 agrees at 10 bases. This CDR3 has 15 residues. V shed 0 bases and J 8 bases; nucleotides not matched to a gene: 7. Germline V gives CDR1 DFQATT, CDR2 SNEGSKA (reference sequence). This CDR3 is CSARDPSGSGDEQFF. In nucleotides, the CDR3 is TGCAGTGCTAGAGACCCTAGCGGGAGTGGCGATGAGCAGTTCTTC.

The genes are TRBV11-2 and TRBJ1-1, with D possibly TRBD1 on 5 matching bases. Germline lookup yields CDR1 SGHAT and CDR2 FQNNGV. CDR3 length equals 16 residues. V was clipped by 1 base and J by 4 bases, with 16 bases between them. This chain's CDR3 is CASSLGGAGGSTEAFF. The CDR3 nucleotides read TGTGCCAGCAGCTTAGGGGGCGCGGGCGGGAGCACTGAAGCTTTCTTT.

This clonotype appeared a few times. This chain joins TRBV7-6 and TRBJ2-2; a weak D match, TRBD2 (5 bases). From germline, CDR1 is SGHVS and CDR2 FNYEAQ. V was clipped by 0 bases and J by 5 bases, with 10 bases between them. The length of the CDR3 is 15 residues. The CDR3 loop reads CASSLAGVGTGELFF. In DNA, the CDR3 is TGTGCCAGCAGCTTAGCGGGAGTCGGTACCGGGGAGCTGTTTTTT.

This clonotype was counted only a few times. The genes are TRBV27 and TRBJ1-5; TRBD1 matches 9 bases. CDR1 is MNHEY, CDR2 SMNVEV, per germline (reference sequence). V shed 4 bases, J shed 0 bases, and the junction held 7 bases outside the gene matches. The CDR3 consists of 17 residues. The CDR3, as DNA: TGTGCCAGCAGTTCGGACAGGGGTGGATATAGCAATCAGCCCCAGCATTTT. Protein: CASSSDRGGYSNQPQHF.

This clonotype has at least ten counts. CDR3 sequence reads: CASSLTIGQANYGYTF. The CDR3, as DNA: TGCGCCAGCAGCTTAACAATCGGACAGGCTAACTATGGCTACACCTTC. The chain is built from TRBV5-1 and TRBJ1-2; the match to TRBD1 covers 7 bases. This CDR3 has 16 amino acids. Unmatched junction bases numbered 7, after V lost 2 bases and J lost 0 bases. The germline V gene has CDR1 SGHRS and CDR2 YFSETQ. Looking up the rest from reference TRBV5-1 and TRBJ1-2 gives the full variable domain: KAGVTQTPRYLIKTRGQQVTLSCSPISGHRSVSWYQQTPGQGLQFLFEYFSETQRNKGNFPGRFSGRQFSNSRSEMNVSTLELGDSALYLCASSLTIGQANYGYTFGSGTRLTVV.

The chain uses TRBV10-1 and TRBJ2-7; D may be TRBD1 (5 bases). The CDR3 consists of 13 residues. Germline V gene sequence: CDR1 WNHNN, CDR2 SYGVQD (reference sequence). Trimming cost V 2 bases and J 4 bases, with 9 bases left between them. The CDR3 loop reads CASSEGHIYEQYF. CDR3 in DNA: TGCGCCAGCAGTGAGGGACATATTTACGAGCAGTACTTC.

This clonotype turned up a few times. The chain carries TRBV4-2 and TRBJ2-1; 9 nucleotides agree with TRBD2. J gave up 8 bases and V 1 base, and 6 bases lay outside the gene matches. CDR1 LGHNA and CDR2 YNFKEQ come from the germline V gene. The CDR3 has 15 amino acids. CDR3 region: CASSQGRGGAHEQFF. Written as DNA, the CDR3 is TGTGCCAGCAGCCAAGGGCGCGGGGGGGCCCATGAGCAGTTCTTC.

This clonotype was observed a few times. This chain connects TRBV3-1 to TRBJ2-3, with TRBD1 as a possible D gene (5 bases). The CDR3 is made up of 15 amino acids. CDR1 is LGHDT, CDR2 YNNKEL, per germline (reference sequence). V lost 1 base and J lost 4, with 12 bases in between. Here the CDR3 DNA reads TGTGCCAGCAGCCAAGTGGGGCAGGGTCCAGATACGCAGTATTTT. Protein product: CASSQVGQGPDTQYF.

The chain carries TRBV7-2 and TRBJ2-7; 8 bases line up with TRBD2. The length of the CDR3 is 19 residues. V shed 2 bases, J shed 4 bases, and the junction held 19 bases outside the gene matches. The germline gives CDR1 SGHTA, CDR2 FQGNSA. Here the CDR3 reads CASSLIGRGVDPNKYEQYF. In DNA, the CDR3 is TGTGCCAGCAGCTTAATCGGGCGGGGGGTCGATCCAAATAAGTACGAGCAGTACTTC.

This clonotype was observed at least ten times. The chain links TRBV7-6 to TRBJ1-5; D call uncertain. CDR1 and CDR2 (germline): SGHVS, FNYEAQ. This CDR3 is built from 15 residues. Trimming shortened V by 1 base and J by 0 bases, and 7 bases separated the two germline ends. The CDR3 bases are TGTGCCAGCAGCTTAGACGGGAATAGCAATCAGCCCCAGCATTTT. Its protein product is CASSLDGNSNQPQHF.